This is a list of T cell receptor beta chains from one sample in a study of control samples from healthy donors and cancer patients. Profiled with immunoSEQ multiplex PCR; TCRdb holds only in-frame clones, not every one. The data show roughly 92,000 clones, 85% to 90% seen once. Sequenced sample: blood. Source of these receptors: a woman aged 55-69 years in good health. CDR3s include the opening cysteine and the closing phenylalanine or tryptophan. D genes are given only for firm matches. Some rows mark clone size as missing; the rest say once, few, many or name a class of expanded clone.

TRBV7-8	TRBJ1-1	NA	TRBD1	CASRGTTGESEAFF	TGTGCCAGCAGGGGGACGACAGGGGAATCTGAAGCTTTCTTT
TRBV20-1	TRBJ1-4	NA	NA	CSASQGGGEKLFF	TGCAGTGCTAGTCAGGGAGGGGGTGAAAAACTGTTTTTT
TRBV12-3/TRBV12-4	TRBJ2-2	once	NA	CASSLYHTGELFF	TGTGCCAGCAGTTTATACCACACCGGGGAGCTGTTTTTT
TRBV28	TRBJ2-2	NA	NA	CASRPPGPTGELFF	TGTGCCAGCCGGCCCCCAGGGCCCACCGGGGAGCTGTTTTTT
TRBV9	TRBJ2-1	NA	TRBD2	CASSVGSGGTYNEQFF	TGTGCCAGCAGCGTAGGTTCCGGGGGGACCTACAATGAGCAGTTCTTC
TRBV19	TRBJ1-5	few	NA	CASRISGIQPQHF	TGTGCCAGTAGGATATCAGGAATTCAGCCCCAGCATTTT
TRBV28	TRBJ1-5	few	TRBD1	CASSQGTGAWSNQPQHF	TGTGCCAGCAGTCAGGGGACAGGGGCCTGGAGCAATCAGCCCCAGCATTTT
TRBV18	TRBJ1-1	NA	NA	CASSPRDTEAFF	TGTGCCAGCTCACCCAGGGACACTGAAGCTTTCTTT
TRBV5-1	TRBJ2-1	once	TRBD1	CASSLQGGDHNEQFF	TGCGCCAGCAGCTTACAGGGGGGAGACCACAATGAGCAGTTCTTC
TRBV19	TRBJ1-2	NA	TRBD1	CASRPGQGLYGYTF	TGTGCCAGTAGGCCGGGACAGGGCCTCTATGGCTACACCTTC
TRBV7-2	TRBJ1-6	NA	NA	CASQTDYNSPLHF	TGTGCCAGTCAAACAGATTATAATTCACCCCTCCACTTT
TRBV14	TRBJ2-7	NA	TRBD1	CASSQEGQGGNEQYF	TGTGCCAGCAGCCAGGAGGGACAGGGGGGCAACGAGCAGTACTTC
TRBV5-5	TRBJ2-5	NA	NA	CASSLLRQETQYF	TGTGCCAGCAGCTTGCTACGGCAAGAGACCCAGTACTTC
TRBV3-1/TRBV3-2	TRBJ2-5	once	NA	CASSQDLGYETQYF	TGTGCCAGCAGCCAAGATTTGGGGTACGAGACCCAGTACTTC
TRBV30	TRBJ2-3	NA	TRBD1	CAWSRGQADTQYF	TGTGCCTGGAGCAGGGGGCAAGCAGATACGCAGTATTTT
TRBV25-1	TRBJ1-1	NA	TRBD1	CASSETGENTEAFF	TGTGCCAGCAGTGAGACAGGGGAGAACACTGAAGCTTTCTTT
TRBV7-9	TRBJ1-2	NA	NA	CASSASRGARRYGYTF	TGTGCCAGCAGCGCATCTAGAGGGGCCCGTCGGTATGGCTACACCTTC
TRBV2	TRBJ1-4	NA	TRBD1	CASSRGDRDYEKLFF	TGTGCCAGCAGTAGGGGGGACAGGGATTATGAAAAACTGTTTTTT
TRBV28	TRBJ2-3	once	NA	CASGLQDTQYF	TGTGCCAGCGGACTCCAGGATACGCAGTATTTT
TRBV15	TRBJ2-3	NA	TRBD2	CATSSPRTSGGTDTQYF	TGTGCCACCAGCAGCCCCAGGACTAGCGGGGGCACAGATACGCAGTATTTT
TRBV27	TRBJ1-1	NA	NA	CASSPPKGGLGGKGAFF	TGTGCCAGCAGTCCACCGAAGGGTGGTCTAGGTGGGAAGGGAGCTTTCTTT
TRBV5-1	TRBJ1-4	NA	NA	CASSFGAQATNEKLFF	TGCGCCAGCAGCTTCGGGGCACAAGCAACTAATGAAAAACTGTTTTTT